The 15 T cell receptor beta chains in this list originate from one sample, sequenced in a study of cytomegalovirus exposure and HLA in healthy donors. The PCR was carried out with 60 Vbeta primers and 13 Jbeta primers. Sequenced by immunoSEQ multiplex PCR; TCRdb stores in-frame clones only, minus some. The profile shows around 140,000 clones, 55% to 80% of them singletons. Source material: PBMCs. The source is a woman between 35 and 50 years old in good health and CMV-seronegative.

The gene calls are TRBV4-2 and TRBJ1-4, with 7 bases matching TRBD1. The germline V gene encodes CDR1 LGHNA and CDR2 YNFKEQ. This CDR3 region has 16 residues. V gave up 0 bases and J gave up 3 bases; unmatched junction bases: 4. The CDR3 is CASSQEVGGPNEKLFF. In nucleotides, the CDR3 is TGTGCCAGCAGCCAAGAAGTAGGGGGCCCTAATGAAAAACTGTTTTTT.

This chain connects TRBV28 to TRBJ1-3, with 9 bases fitting TRBD1. Germline V gene sequence: CDR1 MDHEN, CDR2 SYDVKM. The ends lost 5 bases at V and 8 bases at J; junction bases unmatched: 10. The CDR3 extends over 15 amino acids. CDR3 sequence: CASSPPGTGSDTIYF. CDR3 sequence (DNA): TGTGCCAGCAGTCCCCCCGGGACAGGGTCGGACACCATATATTTT.

This clone was observed a few times. The CDR3 is CASSLGTGIDSPLHF. Here the CDR3 DNA reads TGTGCCAGCAGCTTGGGGACAGGGATAGATTCACCCCTCCACTTT. This chain links TRBV7-6 with TRBJ1-6, with 9 bases matching TRBD1. The CDR3 extends over 15 amino acids. V lost 3 bases to trimming and J lost 8 bases; unmatched junction nucleotides: 5. The germline gives CDR1 SGHVS, CDR2 FNYEAQ.

J is TRBJ1-6 and V is TRBV5-4, with 7 bases lining up with TRBD1. The length of the CDR3 is 15 residues. V was clipped by 0 bases and J by 7 bases; unmatched bases: 4. Germline V CDR1 and CDR2: SGHNT, YYREEE (reference sequence). In nucleotides, the CDR3 is TGTGCCAGCAGCTTGGAGGGGGCGATCAATTCACCCCTCCACTTT. Encoded protein: CASSLEGAINSPLHF.

This chain joins TRBV13 and TRBJ2-5; TRBD1 aligns across 7 bases. The CDR3 runs 13 residues. The V segment lost 3 bases and the J segment 4 bases; nucleotides outside the gene matches: 2. Germline V lookup: CDR1 PRHDT, CDR2 FYEKMQ (reference sequence). CDR3 nucleotide sequence: TGTGCCAGCAGCTTCGCAGGGGGAGAGACCCAGTACTTC. Translation gives CASSFAGGETQYF.

This chain links TRBV20-1 with TRBJ2-1; D is uncertain. CDR1 is DFQATT, CDR2 SNEGSKA, per germline (reference sequence). This CDR3 contains 11 residues. V was cut by 3 bases and J by 7 bases, with 7 bases left in between. The CDR3 DNA follows: TGCAGTGCTAGGCCACAGAATGAGCAGTTCTTC. Its protein product is CSARPQNEQFF.

V gene TRBV19 combines with J gene TRBJ1-2, with 9 positions matching TRBD1. The ends lost 7 bases at V and 5 bases at J; junction bases unmatched: 5. Germline assignment: CDR1 LNHDA and CDR2 SQIVND (reference sequence). CDR3 size: 13 residues. The CDR3 loop is CASTADRGYGYTF. CDR3 DNA sequence: TGTGCCAGTACAGCGGACAGGGGTTATGGCTACACCTTC.

The J gene is TRBJ2-1, the V gene TRBV6-1; tentative D call: TRBD2 (5 bases). The CDR3 covers 13 residues. V was pared by 6 bases and J by 8 bases, with 14 bases between. Germline CDR1 and CDR2: MNHNS and SASEGT. In nucleotides, the CDR3 is TGTGCCAGCAGGGACGGACTGTATGATGAGCAGTTCTTC. Protein: CASRDGLYDEQFF.

The V gene is TRBV10-3, the J gene TRBJ1-4; the D is unclear. V was cut by 3 bases and J by 3 bases, with 8 bases left in between. Germline CDR1 and CDR2: ENHRY and SYGVKD. CDR3 length: 14 amino acids. CDR3 sequence (DNA): TGTGCCATCAGTGACCACGGTCCTAATGAAAAACTGTTTTTT. Encoded protein: CAISDHGPNEKLFF.

This chain uses TRBV4-1 with TRBJ2-3; D perhaps matches TRBD2 (5 bases). This CDR3 contains 13 residues. The germline gives CDR1 MGHRA, CDR2 YSYEKL. V gave up 6 bases and J gave up 2 bases, with 9 bases separating them. CDR3 bases: TGCGCCAGCAGTCGGACTTCCACAGATACGCAGTATTTT. Amino acids: CASSRTSTDTQYF.

This clone showed up just once. Here the CDR3 reads CASSLESSGTQYF. CDR3 nucleotides: TGTGCCAGCAGCTTGGAATCCTCGGGGACCCAGTACTTC. The V and J genes are TRBV5-4 and TRBJ2-5; D not certain. Trimming stripped 0 bases from V and 7 bases from J, with 10 bases between. This CDR3 has 13 amino acids. From germline, CDR1 is SGHNT and CDR2 YYREEE (reference sequence).

The chain uses TRBV29-1 and TRBJ2-1, with 7 bases that match TRBD2. The CDR3 is made up of 16 amino acids. The trim removed 0 bases at V and 4 bases at J, leaving 9 bases unmatched. Germline loops: CDR1 SQVTM, CDR2 ANQGSEA. The CDR3 loop reads CSVEEVSSGPYNEQFF. The CDR3 nucleotides read TGCAGCGTTGAAGAGGTCTCTAGCGGTCCTTACAATGAGCAGTTCTTC.

This chain joins TRBV27 and TRBJ1-5; D unresolved. V dropped 8 bases and J dropped 7 bases, with 15 bases sitting between them. The CDR3 runs 13 residues. Germline V gene sequence: CDR1 MNHEY, CDR2 SMNVEV (reference sequence). CDR3 amino acids: CASRGIWGQPQHF. As DNA, the CDR3 is TGTGCCAGCCGAGGGATTTGGGGACAGCCCCAGCATTTT.

The CDR3 DNA reads TGTGCCAGCATTCGACAGGGGAACACTGAAGCTTTCTTT. Translation gives CASIRQGNTEAFF. V usage is TRBV2 and J usage is TRBJ1-1; 7 positions agree with TRBD1. Per germline, CDR1 SNHLY and CDR2 FYNNEI. The CDR3 length is 13 residues. V was pared by 7 bases and J by 1 base, with 3 bases of the junction left unmatched.

The rearrangement links TRBV2 to TRBJ2-7, with 7 nucleotides matching TRBD1. Losses at the gene ends were 8 bases for V and 2 bases for J; bases not matched to a gene: 12. Per germline, CDR1 SNHLY and CDR2 FYNNEI. The CDR3 has 15 amino acids. CDR3 DNA sequence: TGTGCCAGCCTCTACTGGGGACAGTATCCCTACGAGCAGTACTTC. Amino acids: CASLYWGQYPYEQYF.